Listed below are T cell receptor beta chains from one sample, sequenced in a study of shared clonotypes between healthy human individuals. The table came from immunoSEQ multiplex PCR; TCRdb's copy has only in-frame clones and leaves some out. Altogether about 2,500,000 clones are present, around nine tenths being singletons, with the ten largest covering roughly 0.13%. The sequenced sample was naive CD4+ T cells sorted from blood. The receptor source for this set is a man in his late teens or twenties in good health. Each CDR3 is given with its conserved first and last residue. Each record gives: D gene, J gene, V gene, clone size, CDR3 protein, CDR3 DNA. D genes are given only for firm matches. Only part of the rows carry a size: once, few, many, or a class if the clone is expanded.

>.|TRBJ2-5|TRBV4-1|.
CASSQVPRLVQETQYF
TGCGCCAGCAGCCAAGTGCCCAGACTAGTGCAAGAGACCCAGTACTTC
>TRBD1|TRBJ1-1|TRBV5-4|.
CASSTGTGNTEAFF
TGTGCCAGCAGCACCGGGACAGGGAACACTGAAGCTTTCTTT
>.|TRBJ1-2|TRBV6-1|.
CASSEWEGRGGYTF
TGTGCCAGCAGTGAATGGGAGGGGCGGGGTGGCTACACCTTC
>.|TRBJ2-1|TRBV21-1|.
CASSKASGKSSYNEQFF
TGTGCCAGCAGCAAGGCTAGCGGTAAAAGCTCCTACAATGAGCAGTTCTTC
>.|TRBJ1-2|TRBV6-1|.
CASSEAGDFYGYTF
TGTGCCAGCAGTGAAGCAGGAGACTTCTATGGCTACACCTTC
>TRBD1|TRBJ2-4|TRBV7-9|.
CASSLGTGKNIQYF
TGTGCCAGCAGCTTAGGGACAGGGAAAAACATTCAGTACTTC
>.|TRBJ1-1|TRBV10-3|.
CAISGGGLRSTAEAFF
TGTGCCATCAGTGGCGGGGGGCTCCGGTCCACGGCTGAAGCTTTCTTT
>.|TRBJ1-2|TRBV29-1|.
CSVESGQSYGYTF
TGCAGCGTTGAGTCAGGCCAGTCCTATGGCTACACCTTC
>TRBD2|TRBJ2-1|TRBV6-6|.
CASSSGLAREQFF
TGTGCCAGCAGTTCGGGACTAGCCCGAGAGCAGTTCTTC
>.|TRBJ2-1|TRBV19|once
CASSIEGTSNNEQFF
TGTGCCAGTAGTATAGAGGGGACTTCTAACAATGAGCAGTTCTTC
>TRBD1|TRBJ1-5|TRBV19|.
CASRLGQSNQPQHF
TGTGCCAGTAGGCTGGGACAGTCGAATCAGCCCCAGCATTTT
>.|TRBJ2-1|TRBV2|.
CASSDLYNEQFF
TGTGCCAGCAGTGATCTTTACAATGAGCAGTTCTTC
>.|TRBJ1-2|TRBV7-6|.
CASSPTGNYGYTF
TGTGCCAGCAGCCCAACAGGGAACTATGGCTACACCTTC
>.|TRBJ1-2|TRBV19|.
CASSMAALRDGYTF
TGTGCCAGTAGTATGGCAGCCCTGAGGGATGGCTACACCTTC
>TRBD2|TRBJ2-1|TRBV6-1|.
CASSEMELAGQEQFF
TGTGCCAGCAGTGAAATGGAACTAGCGGGACAAGAGCAGTTCTTC
>.|TRBJ1-4|TRBV7-9|.
CANHQATNEKLFF
TGTGCCAACCATCAAGCAACTAATGAAAAACTGTTTTTT
>TRBD1|TRBJ1-1|TRBV30|.
CAWNRDSQNTEAFF
TGTGCCTGGAACCGGGACAGCCAGAACACTGAAGCTTTCTTT
>TRBD1|TRBJ2-7|TRBV14|.
CASSQYRDREHEQYF
TGTGCCAGCAGCCAATATCGGGACAGGGAACACGAGCAGTACTTC
>.|TRBJ1-1|TRBV9|.
CASSVGGAMNTEAFF
TGTGCCAGCAGCGTAGGGGGAGCAATGAACACTGAAGCTTTCTTT
>.|TRBJ2-7|TRBV5-1|.
CASSSATYEQYF
TGCGCCAGCAGCTCCGCGACCTACGAGCAGTACTTC
>.|TRBJ1-4|TRBV5-1|.
CASSLNGVSNEKLFF
TGCGCCAGCAGCTTAAACGGGGTTTCGAATGAAAAACTGTTTTTT
>.|TRBJ1-1|TRBV19|once
CASSIKTLGAEAFF
TGTGCCAGTAGTATTAAGACCCTTGGGGCTGAAGCTTTCTTT
>.|TRBJ2-2|TRBV10-1|.
CASTGGNTGELFF
TGCGCCAGCACCGGGGGGAACACCGGGGAGCTGTTTTTT
>.|TRBJ1-1|TRBV20-1|once
CSARQEEAFF
TGCAGTGCTAGACAGGAAGAGGCTTTCTTT
>TRBD1|TRBJ1-4|TRBV7-2|.
CASSLDRGRAEKLFF
TGTGCCAGCAGCTTGGACAGGGGGCGAGCTGAAAAACTGTTTTTT
>.|TRBJ2-4|TRBV6-5|once
CASSPSRSSKNIQYF
TGTGCCAGCAGTCCTAGTCGCAGTAGCAAAAACATTCAGTACTTC